A selection of T cell receptor beta chains follows, all from one sample in a study of blood T cells in healthy people across ages. One entry per CDR3 protein, called by TCRdb with MiXCR from the 5' RACE reads. The profile shows hundreds of thousands of distinct CDR3 sequences, around 49% of them singletons. Material for sequencing was blood. Receptors were obtained from a woman aged 55-69 years in good health. CDR3s include the opening cysteine and the closing phenylalanine or tryptophan. Each record gives: J gene, clone size, V gene, CDR3 protein. Size is stated for part of the rows, as once, few or many counts, or as a class when the clone is expanded.

TRBJ2-7 | few | TRBV12-3/TRBV12-4 | CASSREGRENEQYF
TRBJ2-3 | once | TRBV30 | CAWRKYTDTQYF
TRBJ2-4 | - | TRBV5-6 | CASSLVGSLGAKNIQYF
TRBJ2-7 | - | TRBV3-1 | CASSQDPEDRSYEQYF
TRBJ2-5 | few | TRBV29-1 | CSALSGRETQYF
TRBJ2-1 | few | TRBV6-2/TRBV6-3 | CASSYSAGEAYYNEQFF
TRBJ2-4 | - | TRBV27 | CASRRTVLAKNIQYF
- | - | TRBV7-3 | CASSLLDENPYNEQYF
TRBJ1-5 | - | TRBV12-3/TRBV12-4 | CASSLGTVYSNQPQHF
TRBJ2-7 | many | TRBV6-1 | CASSVAGGLNEQYF
TRBJ2-1 | - | TRBV20-1 | CSARSRTSGRSASYNEQFF
TRBJ2-3 | few | TRBV29-1 | CSVEPGGRDTQYF
TRBJ2-1 | - | TRBV29-1 | CSVEGIAGADDNEQFF
TRBJ1-2 | - | TRBV20-1 | CSAYGRNYGYTF
TRBJ1-6 | - | TRBV3-1 | CASALSPYNSPLHF
- | - | TRBV2 | CASSGPALGYEQYF
TRBJ2-7 | - | TRBV20-1 | CSARDLTGFGGRADYYEQYF
TRBJ2-2 | many | TRBV20-1 | CSASSRSATGELFF
TRBJ2-7 | few | TRBV20-1 | CSESGTYEQYF
TRBJ2-1 | - | TRBV24-1 | CATSDPSGRANNEQFF
TRBJ2-1 | - | TRBV7-3 | CASSLTGGVYNEQFF
TRBJ2-3 | - | TRBV13 | CASSPRERHTDTQYF
TRBJ2-5 | - | TRBV7-2 | CASSLLSGTLYF
TRBJ2-5 | - | TRBV6-5 | CASRRERVNEQYF
TRBJ2-7 | once | TRBV28 | CASSLRLAVPSYEQYF
TRBJ2-1 | - | TRBV5-8 | CASSPRGGSPSTSYNEQFF
TRBJ2-5 | - | TRBV18 | CASSPLAQGFKETQYF